This entry lists 24 T cell receptor beta chains sequenced from one sample in a study of T cell changes during pregnancy in multiple sclerosis. Generated by immunoSEQ multiplex PCR, the TCRdb table keeps only in-frame clones and is missing some. The sample contains more than 55,000 clones, more than 85% of which appear only once. The source was CD4+ T cells from peripheral blood mononuclear cells, collected in the third trimester of pregnancy. All receptors derive from a female donor with multiple sclerosis, enrolled in a pregnancy study.

This chain joins TRBV28 and TRBJ1-1; 9 bases line up with TRBD1. Germline lookup yields CDR1 MDHEN and CDR2 SYDVKM. V shed 4 bases, J shed 7 bases, and the junction held 4 bases outside the gene matches. The CDR3 extends over 13 amino acids. CDR3 residues: CASSSQGADEAFF. CDR3 nucleotides: TGTGCCAGCAGTTCACAGGGGGCGGATGAAGCTTTCTTT.

The gene calls are TRBV7-2 and TRBJ2-1; 9 bases line up with TRBD2. The CDR3 is made up of 15 amino acids. The germline V gene encodes CDR1 SGHTA and CDR2 FQGNSA. After removal of 0 bases from V and 6 bases from J, the junction contained 3 bases not matched to a gene. The CDR3 loop is CASSLAVSGGNEQFF. The DNA for the CDR3 is TGTGCCAGCAGCTTAGCCGTTAGCGGGGGCAATGAGCAGTTCTTC.

The chain joins TRBV10-3 to TRBJ1-2, with TRBD1 identical over 8 bases. The V gene's germline CDR1 is ENHRY and CDR2 SYGVKD. This CDR3 has 13 residues. After removal of 10 bases from V and 5 bases from J, the junction contained 9 bases not matched to a gene. The CDR3 here is CATPDRVGYGYTF. The CDR3 DNA follows: TGTGCCACCCCGGACAGGGTTGGTTATGGCTACACCTTC.

The chain employs TRBV5-1 and TRBJ1-6; unclear D gene. V lost 1 base to trimming and J lost 9 bases, with 11 bases between them. Germline lookup yields CDR1 SGHRS and CDR2 YFSETQ. This CDR3 comprises 14 residues. The DNA for the CDR3 is TGCGCCAGCAGCTTGTGGGAGCCCGGTTCACCCCTCCACTTT. Translation gives CASSLWEPGSPLHF. The whole variable domain, filled in from reference TRBV5-1 and TRBJ1-6, reads KAGVTQTPRYLIKTRGQQVTLSCSPISGHRSVSWYQQTPGQGLQFLFEYFSETQRNKGNFPGRFSGRQFSNSRSEMNVSTLELGDSALYLCASSLWEPGSPLHFGNGTRLTVT.

This clone was detected once. The rearrangement links TRBV30 to TRBJ2-7, with D unresolved. V was clipped by 3 bases and J by 3 bases, with 9 bases between them. This CDR3 has 12 amino acids. In germline, CDR1 is GTSNPN, CDR2 SVGIG (reference sequence). CDR3 nucleotide sequence: TGTGCCTGGAGGTGGGCCAACTACGAGCAGTACTTC. It specifies CAWRWANYEQYF.

The rearrangement joins TRBV11-2 to TRBJ1-1; a possible D gene is TRBD1 (5 bases). Per germline, CDR1 SGHAT and CDR2 FQNNGV. V lost 6 bases and J lost 5, with 19 bases in between. The CDR3 runs to 15 residues. The DNA for the CDR3 is TGTGCCAGCAGAGCAGGCCGTGGGGCACGGACTGAAGCTTTCTTT. This sequence encodes CASRAGRGARTEAFF. Supplemented by reference TRBV11-2 and TRBJ1-1, the full variable domain reads EAGVAQSPRYKIIEKRQSVAFWCNPISGHATLYWYQQILGQGPKLLIQFQNNGVVDDSQLPKDRFSAERLKGVDSTLKIQPAKLEDSAVYLCASRAGRGARTEAFFGQGTRLTVV.

This rearrangement joins TRBV10-1 to TRBJ2-1, with 9 bases that match TRBD1. The CDR3 spans 15 residues. In germline, CDR1 is WNHNN, CDR2 SYGVQD (reference sequence). The V gene end was trimmed by 2 bases and the J gene end by 4 bases; junction bases not matched to a gene: 3. The CDR3 coding sequence is TGCGCCAGCAGTGAGGGACAGGGGTCGTACAATGAGCAGTTCTTC. Its protein product is CASSEGQGSYNEQFF.

Here the CDR3 reads CASSLMQGSWGNQPQHF. As DNA, the CDR3 is TGTGCCAGCAGTTTAATGCAGGGTAGTTGGGGCAATCAGCCCCAGCATTTT. V and J are TRBV27 and TRBJ1-5; D is possibly TRBD1 (5 bases). Germline CDR1 MNHEY, CDR2 SMNVEV (reference sequence). This CDR3 is 17 amino acids long. V was cut by 2 bases and J by 2 bases, with 16 bases left in between.

This clone was observed once. This chain joins TRBV11-2 and TRBJ1-3; tentatively, D is TRBD1 (5 bases). The CDR3 runs to 16 residues. The germline CDR1 and CDR2 sequences are SGHAT and FQNNGV. V gave up 2 bases and J gave up 0 bases, with 11 bases separating them. The CDR3, as DNA: TGTGCCAGCAGCTTATTTGGGGCTATCTCTGGAAACACCATATATTTT. It codes for CASSLFGAISGNTIYF.

The chain couples TRBV11-2 to TRBJ1-5; a possible D gene is TRBD1 (6 bases). Trimming took off 4 bases at V and 4 bases at J, with 8 bases between the two ends. There are 13 residues in the CDR3. Looked up from germline, CDR1 is SGHAT and CDR2 is FQNNGV. The CDR3 sequence is CASSSGVNQPQHF. The CDR3 DNA is TGTGCCAGCAGCTCAGGGGTGAATCAGCCCCAGCATTTT.

This clone showed up just a few times. The rearrangement uses TRBV7-9 and TRBJ2-5, with TRBD1 matching over 8 bases. The CDR3 consists of 18 residues. CDR1 and CDR2 from the germline V gene are SEHNR and FQNEAQ (reference sequence). Unmatched junction bases numbered 15, after V lost 4 bases and J lost 2 bases. Here the CDR3 reads CASSSPRGRPSGQETQYF. The CDR3 coding sequence is TGTGCCAGCAGCTCCCCCAGGGGGCGCCCCTCGGGTCAAGAGACCCAGTACTTC.

V usage is TRBV5-8 and J usage is TRBJ1-2; D remains ambiguous. The CDR3 length is 16 residues. Germline CDR1 reads SGHTS; CDR2 reads YDEGEE. Trimming removed 3 bases from V and 2 bases from J, with 17 bases in between. Written as DNA, the CDR3 is TGTGCCAGCAGCTCGTACGGCAGCGAGACGAACTATGGCTACACCTTC. Its translation: CASSSYGSETNYGYTF.

V gene TRBV7-6 combines with J gene TRBJ2-5, with a weak D call TRBD1 (6 bases). CDR3 length equals 15 residues. Germline assignment: CDR1 SGHVS and CDR2 FNYEAQ. Deletions cut 4 bases from V and 1 base from J, with 13 bases between. The CDR3 loop reads CASSSHQGSQETQYF. CDR3 in DNA: TGTGCCAGCAGCTCCCATCAGGGGTCCCAAGAGACCCAGTACTTC.

CDR3 loop: CASSPPVRDRVSYNEQFF. CDR3 in DNA: TGTGCCAGCTCACCACCGGTTAGAGACAGGGTCTCCTACAATGAGCAGTTCTTC. The rearrangement uses TRBV18 and TRBJ2-1; 7 nucleotides align to TRBD1. Trimming took 0 bases from V and 0 from J; bases not matched to a gene: 8. Germline V lookup: CDR1 KGHSH, CDR2 LQKENI. The CDR3 runs to 18 residues.

Here the CDR3 DNA reads TGTGCCAGCAGCTTAGCGGGAGGGCCCAGTGAGCAGTTCTTC. Translation: CASSLAGGPSEQFF. The chain is built from TRBV5-4 and TRBJ2-1; 10 bases line up with TRBD2. Germline values: CDR1 SGHNT, CDR2 YYREEE (reference sequence). This CDR3 region has 14 residues. V dropped 2 bases and J dropped 9; count of bases not matched to a gene: 5.

This clone appeared once. The rearrangement uses TRBV4-1 and TRBJ2-3; 7 positions match TRBD2. There are 20 residues in the CDR3. After removal of 3 bases from V and 3 bases from J, the junction contained 21 bases not matched to a gene. The germline CDR1 and CDR2 sequences are MGHRA and YSYEKL. In DNA form, the CDR3 reads TGCGCCAGCAGCCACACATCCCTTAGGGAGGGGAGGCGTCGGACAGATACGCAGTATTTT. Translation gives CASSHTSLREGRRRTDTQYF.

This clone came up once. The chain links TRBV5-5 to TRBJ2-7; 10 bases fit TRBD2. Germline loops: CDR1 SGHKS, CDR2 YYEKEE (reference sequence). The CDR3 loop spans 20 amino acids. The V segment lost 3 bases and the J segment 1 base; nucleotides outside the gene matches: 19. In nucleotides, the CDR3 is TGTGCCAGCAGCTGGGGACCGGGAAGGACTAGCGGACTACAGTCCTACGAGCAGTACTTC. Translated: CASSWGPGRTSGLQSYEQYF. The full variable domain, completed using reference TRBV5-5 and TRBJ2-7, is DAGVTQSPTHLIKTRGQQVTLRCSPISGHKSVSWYQQVLGQGPQFIFQYYEKEERGRGNFPDRFSARQFPNYSSELNVNALLLGDSALYLCASSWGPGRTSGLQSYEQYFGPGTRLTVT.

This rearrangement joins TRBV30 to TRBJ2-7; D call uncertain. The CDR3 is 12 residues long. CDR1 is GTSNPN and CDR2 is SVGIG in the germline V gene (reference sequence). Trimming removed 1 base at V and 2 bases at J, with 6 bases between. This CDR3 is CAWSGQTYEQYF. CDR3 DNA sequence: TGTGCCTGGAGTGGTCAAACCTACGAGCAGTACTTC. The full variable domain, with the rest looked up from reference TRBV30 and TRBJ2-7, is SQTIHQWPATLVQPVGSPLSLECTVEGTSNPNLYWYRQAAGRGLQLLFYSVGIGQISSEVPQNLSASRPQDRQFILSSKKLLLSDSGFYLCAWSGQTYEQYFGPGTRLTVT.

The rearrangement joins TRBV28 to TRBJ1-3; a possible D gene is TRBD1 (6 bases). Germline V lookup: CDR1 MDHEN, CDR2 SYDVKM. V was cut by 5 bases and J by 0 bases, with 14 bases left in between. The CDR3 is 16 amino acids. The CDR3 here is CASSGDTGSSGNTIYF. The CDR3 region has the DNA TGTGCCAGCAGTGGGGACACAGGGAGCTCTGGAAACACCATATATTTT.

CDR3 region: CSVAAGRSGANVLTF. The DNA of the CDR3 is TGCAGCGTTGCCGCGGGTCGCTCTGGGGCCAACGTCCTGACTTTC. The chain couples TRBV29-1 to TRBJ2-6; D possibly corresponds to TRBD2 (5 bases). Trimming took 4 bases from V and 0 from J, leaving 10 bases between them. This CDR3 is 15 amino acids long. Germline values: CDR1 SQVTM, CDR2 ANQGSEA. The full variable domain, with the rest looked up from reference TRBV29-1 and TRBJ2-6, is SAVISQKPSRDICQRGTSLTIQCQVDSQVTMMFWYRQQPGQSLTLIATANQGSEATYESGFVIDKFPISRPNLTFSTLTVSNMSPEDSSIYLCSVAAGRSGANVLTFGAGSRLTVL.

The chain employs TRBV30 and TRBJ1-5; D remains unclear. From germline, CDR1 is GTSNPN and CDR2 SVGIG (reference sequence). V was pared by 0 bases and J by 2 bases, with 8 bases between. This CDR3 region has 14 residues. The CDR3 DNA sequence: TGTGCCTGGAGTGTAGTCACAGGCAATCAGCCCCAGCATTTT. This gives the protein CAWSVVTGNQPQHF.

The rearrangement uses TRBV6-4 and TRBJ2-1; 8 bases are a match to TRBD1. CDR3 length: 16 residues. Germline V lookup: CDR1 MRHNA, CDR2 SNTAGT. V was pared by 2 bases and J by 5 bases, with 8 bases of the junction left unmatched. CDR3 nucleotide sequence: TGTGCCAGCAGTGACGGGGAAGGACAGGGCGACAATGAGCAGTTCTTC. Encoded protein: CASSDGEGQGDNEQFF.

The gene calls are TRBV4-2 and TRBJ2-7; D unclear. This CDR3 contains 14 residues. V was pared by 3 bases and J by 3 bases, with 12 bases between. From germline, CDR1 is LGHNA and CDR2 YNFKEQ. The CDR3 here is CASSQPGVDYEQYF. The CDR3 DNA sequence: TGTGCCAGCAGCCAGCCCGGAGTCGACTACGAGCAGTACTTC.

This chain connects TRBV27 to TRBJ1-2, with D unclear. Germline lookup yields CDR1 MNHEY and CDR2 SMNVEV (reference sequence). Trimming removed 5 bases from V and 0 bases from J, with 7 bases in between. The CDR3 covers 13 residues. This chain's CDR3 is CASSSVSNYGYTF. The CDR3 region has the DNA TGTGCCAGCAGTAGCGTGTCTAACTATGGCTACACCTTC.